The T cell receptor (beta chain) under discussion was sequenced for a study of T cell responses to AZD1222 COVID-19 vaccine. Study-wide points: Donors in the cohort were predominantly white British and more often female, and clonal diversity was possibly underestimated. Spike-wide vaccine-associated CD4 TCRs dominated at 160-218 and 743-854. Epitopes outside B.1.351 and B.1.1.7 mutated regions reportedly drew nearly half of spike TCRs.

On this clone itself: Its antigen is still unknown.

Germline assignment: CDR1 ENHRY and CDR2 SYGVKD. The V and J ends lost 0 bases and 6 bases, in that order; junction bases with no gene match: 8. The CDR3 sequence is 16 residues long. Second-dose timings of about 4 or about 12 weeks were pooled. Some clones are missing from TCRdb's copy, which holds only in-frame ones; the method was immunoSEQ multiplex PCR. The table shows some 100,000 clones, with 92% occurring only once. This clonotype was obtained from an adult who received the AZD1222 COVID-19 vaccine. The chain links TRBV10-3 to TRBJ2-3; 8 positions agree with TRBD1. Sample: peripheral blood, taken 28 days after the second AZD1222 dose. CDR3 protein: CAISESRAGGGDTQYF. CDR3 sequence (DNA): TGTGCCATCAGTGAGTCGAGGGCAGGGGGCGGGGATACGCAGTATTTT.